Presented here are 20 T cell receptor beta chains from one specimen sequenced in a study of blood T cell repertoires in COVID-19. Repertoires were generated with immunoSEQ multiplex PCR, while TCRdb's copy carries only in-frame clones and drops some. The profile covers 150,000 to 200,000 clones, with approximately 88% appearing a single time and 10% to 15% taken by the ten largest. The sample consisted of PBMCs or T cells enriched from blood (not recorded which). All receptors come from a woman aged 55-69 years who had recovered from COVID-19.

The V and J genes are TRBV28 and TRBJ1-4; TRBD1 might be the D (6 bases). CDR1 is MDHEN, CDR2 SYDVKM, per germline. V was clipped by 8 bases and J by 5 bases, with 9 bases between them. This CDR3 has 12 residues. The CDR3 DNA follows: TGTGCCAGCGGGGACATGAATGAAAAACTGTTTTTT. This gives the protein CASGDMNEKLFF.

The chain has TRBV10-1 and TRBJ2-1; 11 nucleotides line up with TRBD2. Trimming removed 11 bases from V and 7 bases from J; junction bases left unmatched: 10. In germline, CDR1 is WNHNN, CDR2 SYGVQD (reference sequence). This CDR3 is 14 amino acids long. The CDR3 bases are TGCGCCCAGCAGGGACTAGCGGAAGTTAATGAGCAGTTCTTC. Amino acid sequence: CAQQGLAEVNEQFF.

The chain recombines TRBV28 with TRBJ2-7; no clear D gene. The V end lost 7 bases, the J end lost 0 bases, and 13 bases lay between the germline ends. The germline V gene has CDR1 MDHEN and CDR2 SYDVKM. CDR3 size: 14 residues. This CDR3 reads CASKDPTGSYEQYF. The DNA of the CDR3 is TGTGCCAGCAAAGACCCCACGGGCTCCTACGAGCAGTACTTC.

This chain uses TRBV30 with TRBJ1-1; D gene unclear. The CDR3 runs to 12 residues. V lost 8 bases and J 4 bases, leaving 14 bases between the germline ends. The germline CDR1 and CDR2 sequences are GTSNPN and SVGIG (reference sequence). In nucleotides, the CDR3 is TGTGCCGCCTCACGGGAAGGCACTGAAGCTTTCTTT. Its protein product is CAASREGTEAFF.

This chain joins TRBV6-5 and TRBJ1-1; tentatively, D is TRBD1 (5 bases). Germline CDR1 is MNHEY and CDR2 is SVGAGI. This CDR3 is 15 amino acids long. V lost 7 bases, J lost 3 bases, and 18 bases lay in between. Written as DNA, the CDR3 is TGTGCCAGCAACTCAGGGTACGTAGTGCACACTGAAGCTTTCTTT. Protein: CASNSGYVVHTEAFF.

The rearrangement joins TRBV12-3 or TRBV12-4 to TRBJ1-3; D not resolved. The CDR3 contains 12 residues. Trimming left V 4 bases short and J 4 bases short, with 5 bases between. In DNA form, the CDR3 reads TGTGCCAGCAGTTCCCGGGGAAACACCATATATTTT. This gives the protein CASSSRGNTIYF.

CDR3 bases: TGTGCCAGCAGCTTGGTTGGCGGGTCCGCTGCGAGAGATACGCAGTATTTT. It translates to CASSLVGGSAARDTQYF. The chain uses TRBV5-6 and TRBJ2-3; maybe TRBD2 (5 bases). The V and J ends lost 0 bases and 5 bases respectively, with 19 bases between them. CDR1 and CDR2 (germline): SGHDT, YYEEEE. The CDR3 length is 17 residues.

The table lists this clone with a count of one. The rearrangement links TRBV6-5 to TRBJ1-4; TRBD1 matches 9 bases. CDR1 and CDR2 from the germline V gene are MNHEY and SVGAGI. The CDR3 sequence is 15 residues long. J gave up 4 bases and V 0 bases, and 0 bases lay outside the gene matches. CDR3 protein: CASSYSTGGNEKLFF. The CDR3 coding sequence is TGTGCCAGCAGTTACTCGACAGGGGGTAATGAAAAACTGTTTTTT.

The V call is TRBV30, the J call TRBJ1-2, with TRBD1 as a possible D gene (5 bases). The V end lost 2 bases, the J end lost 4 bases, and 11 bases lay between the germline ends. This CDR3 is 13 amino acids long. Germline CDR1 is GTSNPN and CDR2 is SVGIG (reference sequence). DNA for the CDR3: TGTGCCTGGAGTCGACAGAGTACCTATGGCTACACCTTC. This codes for CAWSRQSTYGYTF.

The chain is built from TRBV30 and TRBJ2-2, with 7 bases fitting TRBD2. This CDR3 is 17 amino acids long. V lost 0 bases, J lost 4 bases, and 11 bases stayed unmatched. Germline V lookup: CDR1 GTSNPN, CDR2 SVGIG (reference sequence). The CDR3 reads CAWSVLAGEAATGELFF. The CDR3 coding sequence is TGTGCCTGGAGTGTACTCGCGGGAGAAGCCGCCACCGGGGAGCTGTTTTTT.

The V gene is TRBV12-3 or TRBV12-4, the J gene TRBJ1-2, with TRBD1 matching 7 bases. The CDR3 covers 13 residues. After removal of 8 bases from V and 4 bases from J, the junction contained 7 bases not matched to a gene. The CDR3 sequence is CASVRDRGYGYTF. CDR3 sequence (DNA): TGTGCCAGCGTCCGGGACAGAGGCTATGGCTACACCTTC.

The CDR3 spells CASSQVGGDTEAFF. The CDR3 bases are TGTGCCAGCAGCCAAGTAGGGGGCGACACTGAAGCTTTCTTT. The J gene is TRBJ1-1, the V gene TRBV3-1 (or the pseudogene TRBV3-2); 7 positions match TRBD1. This CDR3 has 14 amino acids. Per the germline V gene, CDR1 is LGHDT and CDR2 is YNNKEL (reference sequence). V shed 1 base, J shed 3 bases, and the junction held 2 bases outside the gene matches.

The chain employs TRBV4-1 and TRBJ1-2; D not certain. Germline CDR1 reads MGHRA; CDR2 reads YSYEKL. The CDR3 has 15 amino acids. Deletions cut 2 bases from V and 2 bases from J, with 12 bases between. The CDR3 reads CASSQLLSGNYGYTF. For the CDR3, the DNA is TGCGCCAGCAGCCAACTTTTGTCGGGGAACTATGGCTACACCTTC.

The CDR3 DNA is TGTGCCTGGAGTGTGTCTAGCGGGGTCTGGGAGACCCAGTACTTC. Translating it yields CAWSVSSGVWETQYF. The gene calls are TRBV30 and TRBJ2-5; TRBD2 matches 9 bases. The CDR3 covers 15 residues. Germline CDR1 is GTSNPN and CDR2 is SVGIG (reference sequence). The junction had 7 bases not matched to a gene; V was cut back by 0 bases and J by 5 bases.

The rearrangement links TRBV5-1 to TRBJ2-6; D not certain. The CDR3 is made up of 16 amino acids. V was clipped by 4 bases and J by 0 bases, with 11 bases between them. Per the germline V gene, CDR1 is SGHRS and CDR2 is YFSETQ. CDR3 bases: TGCGCCAGCAGCGTCAGCCGAGGCTCTGGGGCCAACGTCCTGACTTTC. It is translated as CASSVSRGSGANVLTF. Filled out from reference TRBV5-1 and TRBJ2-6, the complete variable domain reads KAGVTQTPRYLIKTRGQQVTLSCSPISGHRSVSWYQQTPGQGLQFLFEYFSETQRNKGNFPGRFSGRQFSNSRSEMNVSTLELGDSALYLCASSVSRGSGANVLTFGAGSRLTVL.

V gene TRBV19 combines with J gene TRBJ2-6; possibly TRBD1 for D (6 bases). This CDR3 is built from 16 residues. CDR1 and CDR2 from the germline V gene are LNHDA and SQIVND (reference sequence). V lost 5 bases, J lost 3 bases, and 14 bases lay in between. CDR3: CASSLRSGVGANVLTF. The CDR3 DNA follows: TGTGCCAGTAGTTTAAGATCAGGGGTTGGGGCCAACGTCCTGACTTTC.

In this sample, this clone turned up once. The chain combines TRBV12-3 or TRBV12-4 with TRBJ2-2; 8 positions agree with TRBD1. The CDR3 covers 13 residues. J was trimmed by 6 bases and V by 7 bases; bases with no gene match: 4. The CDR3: CASNQGAAGELFF. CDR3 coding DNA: TGTGCCAGCAATCAGGGGGCGGCCGGGGAGCTGTTTTTT.

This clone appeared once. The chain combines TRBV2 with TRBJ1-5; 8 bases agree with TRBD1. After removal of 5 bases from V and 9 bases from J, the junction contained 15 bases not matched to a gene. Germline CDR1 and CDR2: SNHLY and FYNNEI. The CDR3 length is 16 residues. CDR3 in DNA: TGTGCCAGCAGTCCACCGGACAGGGCCACGAGTTGGCCCCAGCATTTT. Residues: CASSPPDRATSWPQHF.

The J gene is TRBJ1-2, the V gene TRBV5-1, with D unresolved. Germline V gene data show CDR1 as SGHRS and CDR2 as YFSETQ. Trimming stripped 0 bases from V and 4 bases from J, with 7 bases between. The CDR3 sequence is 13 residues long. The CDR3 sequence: CASSLEGGYGYTF. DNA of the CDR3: TGCGCCAGCAGCTTGGAAGGCGGCTATGGCTACACCTTC.

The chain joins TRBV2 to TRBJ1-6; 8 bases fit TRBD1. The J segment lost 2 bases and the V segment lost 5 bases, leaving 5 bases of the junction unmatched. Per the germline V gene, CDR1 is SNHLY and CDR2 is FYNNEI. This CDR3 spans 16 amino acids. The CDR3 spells CASSYDRGAYNSPLHF. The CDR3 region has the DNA TGTGCCAGCAGTTACGACAGGGGAGCCTATAATTCACCCCTCCACTTT.